Following are 15 T cell receptor beta chains from one sample sequenced in a study of blood T cell repertoires in COVID-19. The protocol was immunoSEQ multiplex PCR, while the TCRdb copy is restricted to in-frame clones and leaves out a portion. Of tens of thousands of clones listed, about four fifths are singletons. Material for sequencing was peripheral blood. The receptors here all came from a human donor in a cohort sampled during active COVID-19.

The chain employs TRBV5-1 and TRBJ2-7; 7 nucleotides align to TRBD1. The CDR3 spans 16 residues. Looked up from germline, CDR1 is SGHRS and CDR2 is YFSETQ. Trimming took 5 bases from V and 0 from J; bases not matched to a gene: 11. CDR3 bases: TGCGCCAGCAGACCCTCCCCCACAGGGGTCTCCTACGAGCAGTACTTC. Amino acid sequence: CASRPSPTGVSYEQYF.

The CDR3 is CATSDRTSGDYTGELFF. The CDR3 DNA sequence: TGTGCCACCAGTGATCGAACTAGCGGGGATTACACCGGGGAGCTGTTTTTT. The J gene is TRBJ2-2, the V gene TRBV24-1, with TRBD2 matching over 10 bases. This CDR3 has 17 residues. Germline loops: CDR1 KGHDR, CDR2 SFDVKD. J lost 3 bases, V lost 3 bases, and 6 bases had no gene match.

V and J are TRBV29-1 and TRBJ1-4, with 10 nucleotides matching TRBD1. This CDR3 region has 13 residues. From germline, CDR1 is SQVTM and CDR2 ANQGSEA. J lost 6 bases, V lost 5 bases, and 3 bases had no gene match. The CDR3 here is CSVSGTGDEKLFF. For the CDR3, the DNA is TGCAGCGTTTCCGGGACAGGGGATGAAAAACTGTTTTTT.

J is TRBJ1-2 and V is TRBV15; possibly TRBD1 for D (6 bases). CDR1 is LNHNV and CDR2 is YYDKDF in the germline V gene (reference sequence). Trimming took off 0 bases at V and 6 bases at J, with 11 bases between the two ends. This CDR3 has 14 residues. The CDR3 nucleotides read TGTGCCACCAGCAGAGATTATTCAGGGGATGGCTACACCTTC. Its translation: CATSRDYSGDGYTF.

This rearrangement joins TRBV6-1 to TRBJ1-1; D is possibly TRBD1 (5 bases). The germline gives CDR1 MNHNS, CDR2 SASEGT. The CDR3 totals 14 residues. Trimming cost V 8 bases and J 1 base, with 14 bases left between them. CDR3 DNA: TGTGCCAGCGGCGGGGGACGAGGGAACACTGAAGCTTTCTTT. As protein: CASGGGRGNTEAFF.

The chain employs TRBV6-5 and TRBJ2-7; 12 bases fit TRBD2. J lost 6 bases, V lost 3 bases, and 6 bases had no gene match. The CDR3 extends over 15 amino acids. The germline gives CDR1 MNHEY, CDR2 SVGAGI. CDR3 in amino acids: CASSYRLAGGIEQYF. The CDR3 coding sequence is TGTGCCAGCAGTTATAGGCTAGCGGGGGGGATCGAGCAGTACTTC.

The chain joins TRBV3-1 (or the pseudogene TRBV3-2) to TRBJ1-1; perhaps TRBD1 as D (6 bases). This CDR3 has 16 amino acids. V lost 0 bases and J 11 bases, leaving 22 bases between the germline ends. In germline, CDR1 is LGHDT, CDR2 YNNKEL (reference sequence). CDR3 in DNA: TGTGCCAGCAGCCAAGACGGGGGGCAGGGCAGGGCCGCGGCTTTCTTT. It yields the protein CASSQDGGQGRAAAFF.

The V gene is TRBV5-6, the J gene TRBJ1-2; D call uncertain. V lost 1 base and J lost 6, with 10 bases in between. Germline CDR1 reads SGHDT; CDR2 reads YYEEEE. The CDR3 has 13 amino acids. The CDR3 DNA is TGTGCCAGCAGCTTGAGAGGGTTGAATGGCTACACCTTC. It codes for CASSLRGLNGYTF.

This chain links TRBV6-5 with TRBJ1-4; 8 nucleotides align to TRBD1. The CDR3 loop spans 15 amino acids. CDR1 and CDR2 (germline): MNHEY, SVGAGI. Trimming cost V 6 bases and J 7 bases; bases outside gene matches: 10. DNA for the CDR3: TGTGCCAGCAGGAAGCGGACAGGGATAAGTGAAAAACTGTTTTTT. Protein sequence: CASRKRTGISEKLFF.

This clone was counted between two and nine times. V gene TRBV3-1 (or the pseudogene TRBV3-2) combines with J gene TRBJ2-2, with TRBD2 identical over 7 bases. V shed 2 bases and J 7 bases; nucleotides not matched to a gene: 4. Germline V CDR1 and CDR2: LGHDT, YNNKEL (reference sequence). The CDR3 consists of 14 residues. The CDR3 is CASSQSGDGGELFF. CDR3 nucleotide sequence: TGTGCCAGCAGCCAAAGCGGGGACGGCGGGGAGCTGTTTTTT.

V usage is TRBV9 and J usage is TRBJ2-7; tentative D call: TRBD2 (6 bases). This CDR3 spans 15 amino acids. V shed 0 bases and J shed 7 bases, with 17 bases lying between them. Germline V gene data show CDR1 as SGDLS and CDR2 as YYNGEE. CDR3 sequence: CASSVDARDSGEQYF. As DNA, the CDR3 is TGTGCCAGCAGCGTAGATGCGCGGGATTCAGGGGAGCAGTACTTC.

The gene calls are TRBV5-5 and TRBJ2-5, with 11 bases fitting TRBD2. CDR3 length equals 16 residues. The germline gives CDR1 SGHKS, CDR2 YYEKEE (reference sequence). Trimming cost V 0 bases and J 0 bases; bases outside gene matches: 1. The CDR3 DNA is TGTGCCAGCAGCTTGGGACTAGCGGGGAACCAAGAGACCCAGTACTTC. It translates to CASSLGLAGNQETQYF. Drawing the rest from reference TRBV5-5 and TRBJ2-5, the complete variable domain is DAGVTQSPTHLIKTRGQQVTLRCSPISGHKSVSWYQQVLGQGPQFIFQYYEKEERGRGNFPDRFSARQFPNYSSELNVNALLLGDSALYLCASSLGLAGNQETQYFGPGTRLLVL.

V is TRBV7-2 and J is TRBJ1-2; D might be TRBD1 (6 bases). The CDR3 has 13 residues. V was pared by 2 bases and J by 3 bases, with 7 bases between. Germline values: CDR1 SGHTA, CDR2 FQGNSA. Here the CDR3 DNA reads TGTGCCAGCAGCTTATACAGGGACTATGGCTACACCTTC. Translated: CASSLYRDYGYTF.

The chain has TRBV2 and TRBJ2-3, with 8 positions matching TRBD1. The length of the CDR3 is 15 residues. Trimming cost V 4 bases and J 6 bases; bases outside gene matches: 9. Germline V gene sequence: CDR1 SNHLY, CDR2 FYNNEI. The CDR3 sequence: CASSGTGLGGDTQYF. The CDR3 DNA follows: TGTGCCAGCAGTGGGACAGGGCTCGGAGGGGATACGCAGTATTTT.

This chain uses TRBV11-3 with TRBJ2-7; TRBD1 is a possible D gene (6 bases). Trimming shortened V by 1 base and J by 2 bases, and 6 bases separated the two germline ends. CDR3 length: 13 residues. The germline V gene encodes CDR1 SGHNT and CDR2 YENEEA. The CDR3 sequence is CASSLGGPYEQYF. In DNA, the CDR3 is TGTGCCAGCAGCTTAGGGGGGCCCTACGAGCAGTACTTC.